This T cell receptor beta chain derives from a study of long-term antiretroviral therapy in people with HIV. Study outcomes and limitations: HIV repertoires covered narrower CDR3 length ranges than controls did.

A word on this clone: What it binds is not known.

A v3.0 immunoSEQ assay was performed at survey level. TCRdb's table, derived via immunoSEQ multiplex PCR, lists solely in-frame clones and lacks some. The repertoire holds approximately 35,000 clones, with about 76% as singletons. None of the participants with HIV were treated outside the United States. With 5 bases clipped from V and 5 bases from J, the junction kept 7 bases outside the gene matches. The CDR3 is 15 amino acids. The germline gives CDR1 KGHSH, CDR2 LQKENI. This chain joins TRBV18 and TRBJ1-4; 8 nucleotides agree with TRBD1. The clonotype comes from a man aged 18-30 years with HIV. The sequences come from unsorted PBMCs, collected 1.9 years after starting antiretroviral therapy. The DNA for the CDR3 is TGTGCCAGCTCATCGCAGGGGGCTCTAAATGAAAAACTGTTTTTT. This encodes CASSSQGALNEKLFF.